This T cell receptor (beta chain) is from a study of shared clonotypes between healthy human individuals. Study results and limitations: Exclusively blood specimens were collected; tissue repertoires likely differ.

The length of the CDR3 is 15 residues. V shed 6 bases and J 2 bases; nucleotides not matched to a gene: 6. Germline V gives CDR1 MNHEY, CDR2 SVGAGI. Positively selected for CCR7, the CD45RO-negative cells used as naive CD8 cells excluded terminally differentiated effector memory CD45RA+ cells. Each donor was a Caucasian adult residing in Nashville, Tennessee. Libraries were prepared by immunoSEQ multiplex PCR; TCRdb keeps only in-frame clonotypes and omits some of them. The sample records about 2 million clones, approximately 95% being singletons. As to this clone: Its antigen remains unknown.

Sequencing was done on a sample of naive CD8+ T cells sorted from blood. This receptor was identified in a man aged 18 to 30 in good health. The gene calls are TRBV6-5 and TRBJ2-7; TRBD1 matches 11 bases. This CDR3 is CASRGPGQGAYEQYF. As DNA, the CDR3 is TGTGCCAGCAGGGGGCCGGGACAGGGGGCCTACGAGCAGTACTTC.